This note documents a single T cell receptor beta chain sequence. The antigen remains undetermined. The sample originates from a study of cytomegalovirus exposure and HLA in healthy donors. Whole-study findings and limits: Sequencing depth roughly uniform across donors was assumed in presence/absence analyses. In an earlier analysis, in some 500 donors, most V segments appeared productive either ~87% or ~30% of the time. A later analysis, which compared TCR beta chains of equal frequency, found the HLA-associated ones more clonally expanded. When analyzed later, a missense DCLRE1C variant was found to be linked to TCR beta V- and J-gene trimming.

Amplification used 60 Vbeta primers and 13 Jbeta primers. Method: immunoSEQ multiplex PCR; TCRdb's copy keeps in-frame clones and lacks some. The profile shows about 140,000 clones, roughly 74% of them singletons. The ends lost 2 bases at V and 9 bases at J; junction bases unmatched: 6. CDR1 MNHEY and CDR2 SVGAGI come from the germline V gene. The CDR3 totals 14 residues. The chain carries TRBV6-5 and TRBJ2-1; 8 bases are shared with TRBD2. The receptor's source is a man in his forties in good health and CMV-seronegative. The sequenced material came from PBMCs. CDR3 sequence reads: CASSYISREGEQFF. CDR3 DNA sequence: TGTGCCAGCAGTTACATCTCCCGGGAGGGTGAGCAGTTCTTC.